The source of this TCR beta chain is a study of response to subunit inactivated influenza vaccine. TCRdb re-called the RT-PCR reads through MiXCR, storing one row per CDR3 protein. The sample includes 300,000 to 350,000 distinct CDR3 sequences, 21% seen only once; the top ten take about 10%. This clonotype is medium-sized within its sample. This TCR was recovered from a man aged 45 to 70 who received an inactivated influenza vaccine. Sequencing was performed on PBMCs from blood, taken about 20 months after vaccination.

The CDR3 loop reads CASSTTAMNTEAFF. The CDR3 DNA reads as TGTGCCAGCAGTACGACAGCTATGAACACTGAAGCTTTCTTT. The V gene is TRBV25-1, the J gene TRBJ1-1; D is perhaps TRBD1 (5 bases). Germline values: CDR1 MGHDK, CDR2 SYGVNS. The CDR3 is made up of 14 amino acids. V lost 5 bases and J 0 bases, leaving 10 bases between the germline ends.